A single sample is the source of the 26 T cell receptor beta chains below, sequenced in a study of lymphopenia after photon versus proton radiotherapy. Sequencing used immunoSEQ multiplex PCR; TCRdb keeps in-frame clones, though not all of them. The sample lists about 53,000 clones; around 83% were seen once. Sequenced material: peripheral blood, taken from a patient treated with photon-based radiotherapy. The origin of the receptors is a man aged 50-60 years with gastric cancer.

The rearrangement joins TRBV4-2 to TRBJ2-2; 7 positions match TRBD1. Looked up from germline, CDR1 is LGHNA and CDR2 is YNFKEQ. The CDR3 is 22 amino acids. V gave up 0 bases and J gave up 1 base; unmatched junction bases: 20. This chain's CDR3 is CASSQDRRPGTPHRGNTGELFF. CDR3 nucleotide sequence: TGTGCCAGCAGCCAAGATCGCCGTCCCGGGACACCTCACAGGGGGAACACCGGGGAGCTGTTTTTT.

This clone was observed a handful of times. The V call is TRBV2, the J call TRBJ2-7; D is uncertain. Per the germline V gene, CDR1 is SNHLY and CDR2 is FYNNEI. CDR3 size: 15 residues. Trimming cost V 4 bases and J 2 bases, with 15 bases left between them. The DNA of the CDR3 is TGTGCCAGCAGTGGAGGCAGGCCCAACCCCTACGAGCAGTACTTC. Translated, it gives CASSGGRPNPYEQYF.

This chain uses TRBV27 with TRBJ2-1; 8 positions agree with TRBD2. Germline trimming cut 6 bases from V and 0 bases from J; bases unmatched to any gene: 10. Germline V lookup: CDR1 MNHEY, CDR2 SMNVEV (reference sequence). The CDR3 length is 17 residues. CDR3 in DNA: TGTGCCAGCAGCAGAGGGTTTAGCGGGATCTCCTACAATGAGCAGTTCTTC. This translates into CASSRGFSGISYNEQFF.

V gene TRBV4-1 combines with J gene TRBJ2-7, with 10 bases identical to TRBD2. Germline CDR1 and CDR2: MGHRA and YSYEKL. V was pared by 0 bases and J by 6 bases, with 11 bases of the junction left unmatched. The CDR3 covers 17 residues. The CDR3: CASSQDGGSGRAVEQYF. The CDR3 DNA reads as TGCGCCAGCAGCCAAGATGGTGGAAGCGGGAGGGCCGTCGAGCAGTACTTC.

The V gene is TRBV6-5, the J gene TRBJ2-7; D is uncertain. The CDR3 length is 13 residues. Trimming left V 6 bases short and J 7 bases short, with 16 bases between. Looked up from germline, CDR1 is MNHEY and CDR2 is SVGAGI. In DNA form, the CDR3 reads TGTGCCAGCAGCCCGACACCACTCTTGGAGCAGTACTTC. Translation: CASSPTPLLEQYF.

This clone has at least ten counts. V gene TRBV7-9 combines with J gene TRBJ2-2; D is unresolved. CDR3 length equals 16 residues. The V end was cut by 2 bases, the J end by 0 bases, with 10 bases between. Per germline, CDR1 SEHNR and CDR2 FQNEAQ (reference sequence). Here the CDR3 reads CASSLIPQANTGELFF. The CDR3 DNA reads TGTGCCAGCAGCTTAATTCCTCAAGCGAACACCGGGGAGCTGTTTTTT. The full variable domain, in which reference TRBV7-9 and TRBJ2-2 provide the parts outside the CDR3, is DTGVSQNPRHKITKRGQNVTFRCDPISEHNRLYWYRQTLGQGPEFLTYFQNEAQLEKSRLLSDRFSAERPKGSFSTLEIQRTEQGDSAMYLCASSLIPQANTGELFFGEGSRLTVL.

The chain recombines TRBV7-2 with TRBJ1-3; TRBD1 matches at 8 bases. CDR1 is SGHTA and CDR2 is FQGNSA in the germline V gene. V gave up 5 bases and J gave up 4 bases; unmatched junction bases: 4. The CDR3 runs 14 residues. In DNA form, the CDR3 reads TGTGCCAGCAGCATCCGGACAGGGGGAAACACCATATATTTT. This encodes CASSIRTGGNTIYF. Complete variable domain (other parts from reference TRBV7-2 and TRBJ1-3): GAGVSQSPSNKVTEKGKDVELRCDPISGHTALYWYRQSLGQGLEFLIYFQGNSAPDKSGLPSDRFSAERTGGSVSTLTIQRTQQEDSAVYLCASSIRTGGNTIYFGEGSWLTVV.

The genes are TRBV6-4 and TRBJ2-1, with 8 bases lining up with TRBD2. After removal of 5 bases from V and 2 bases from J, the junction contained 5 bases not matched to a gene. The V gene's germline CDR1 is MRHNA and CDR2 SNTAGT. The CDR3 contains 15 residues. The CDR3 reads CASSLTSGTYNEQFF. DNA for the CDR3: TGTGCCAGCAGTCTAACTAGCGGTACCTACAATGAGCAGTTCTTC.

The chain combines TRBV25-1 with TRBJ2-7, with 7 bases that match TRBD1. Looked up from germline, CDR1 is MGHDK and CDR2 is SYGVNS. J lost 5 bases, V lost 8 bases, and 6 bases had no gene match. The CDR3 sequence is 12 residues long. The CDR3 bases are TGTGCCAGCGGATGGACAGGCGACGAGCAGTACTTC. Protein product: CASGWTGDEQYF.

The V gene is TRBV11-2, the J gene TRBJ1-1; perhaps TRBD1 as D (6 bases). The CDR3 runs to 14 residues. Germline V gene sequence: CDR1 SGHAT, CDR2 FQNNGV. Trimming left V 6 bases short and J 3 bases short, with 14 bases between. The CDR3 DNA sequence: TGTGCCAGCAGTTCAGACAGGACCTACACTGAAGCTTTCTTT. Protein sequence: CASSSDRTYTEAFF.

This chain's CDR3 is CASSPRGANYGYTF. The CDR3 DNA reads TGTGCCAGTAGTCCGCGGGGGGCTAACTATGGCTACACCTTC. The genes are TRBV19 and TRBJ1-2; the D gene is possibly TRBD1 (5 bases). With 5 bases removed from V and 0 bases from J, the gap between germline ends came to 10 bases. Germline V gene sequence: CDR1 LNHDA, CDR2 SQIVND (reference sequence). There are 14 residues in the CDR3.

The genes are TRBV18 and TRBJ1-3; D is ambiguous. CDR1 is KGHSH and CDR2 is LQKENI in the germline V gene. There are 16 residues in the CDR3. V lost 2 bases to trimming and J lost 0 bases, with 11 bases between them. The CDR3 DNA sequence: TGTGCCAGCTCACCAATCCGGGAGCTCTCTGGAAACACCATATATTTT. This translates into CASSPIRELSGNTIYF.

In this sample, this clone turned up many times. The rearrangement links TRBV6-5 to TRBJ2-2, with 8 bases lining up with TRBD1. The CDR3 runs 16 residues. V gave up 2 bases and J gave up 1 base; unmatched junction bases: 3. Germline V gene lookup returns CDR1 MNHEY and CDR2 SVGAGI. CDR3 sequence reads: CASSYGGTGNTGELFF. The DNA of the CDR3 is TGTGCCAGCAGTTACGGGGGGACAGGGAACACCGGGGAGCTGTTTTTT.

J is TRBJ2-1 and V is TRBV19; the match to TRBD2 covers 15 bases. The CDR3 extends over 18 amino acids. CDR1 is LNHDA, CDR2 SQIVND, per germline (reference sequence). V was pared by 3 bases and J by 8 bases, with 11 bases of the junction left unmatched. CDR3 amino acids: CASSMGLAGGPQAYEQFF. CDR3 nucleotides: TGTGCCAGTAGTATGGGACTAGCGGGAGGACCGCAAGCGTATGAGCAGTTCTTC.

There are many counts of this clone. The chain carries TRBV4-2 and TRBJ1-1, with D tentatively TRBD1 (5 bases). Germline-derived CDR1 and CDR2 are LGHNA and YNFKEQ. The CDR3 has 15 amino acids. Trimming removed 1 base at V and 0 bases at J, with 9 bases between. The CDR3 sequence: CASSQASGMNTEAFF. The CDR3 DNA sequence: TGTGCCAGCAGCCAAGCGTCAGGGATGAACACTGAAGCTTTCTTT.

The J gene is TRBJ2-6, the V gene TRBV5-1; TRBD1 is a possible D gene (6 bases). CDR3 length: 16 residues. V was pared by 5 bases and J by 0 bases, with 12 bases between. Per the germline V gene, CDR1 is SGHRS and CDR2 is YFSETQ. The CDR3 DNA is TGCGCCAGCAGTGGACAGCCAGACTCTGGGGCCAACGTCCTGACTTTC. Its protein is CASSGQPDSGANVLTF.

CDR3 DNA: TGCGCCAGCAGCGACAGGACAGGTTTGAGCTCCTACGAGCAGTACTTC. Translation gives CASSDRTGLSSYEQYF. The chain recombines TRBV5-1 with TRBJ2-7, with 7 bases fitting TRBD1. The germline V gene encodes CDR1 SGHRS and CDR2 YFSETQ. This CDR3 has 16 amino acids. J lost 0 bases, V lost 4 bases, and 10 bases had no gene match.

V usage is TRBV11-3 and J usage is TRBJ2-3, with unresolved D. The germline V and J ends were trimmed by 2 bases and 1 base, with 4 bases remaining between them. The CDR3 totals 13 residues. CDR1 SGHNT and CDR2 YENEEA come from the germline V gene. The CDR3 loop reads CASSLFGTDTQYF. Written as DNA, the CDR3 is TGTGCCAGCAGCTTATTTGGCACAGATACGCAGTATTTT. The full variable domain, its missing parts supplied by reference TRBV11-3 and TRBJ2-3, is EAGVVQSPRYKIIEKKQPVAFWCNPISGHNTLYWYLQNLGQGPELLIRYENEEAVDDSQLPKDRFSAERLKGVDSTLKIQPAELGDSAVYLCASSLFGTDTQYFGPGTRLTVL.

The CDR3 nucleotides read TGCAGCGTTGAAACCGGGAACTCCTACGAGCAGTACTTC. This codes for CSVETGNSYEQYF. The chain carries TRBV29-1 and TRBJ2-7, with D maybe TRBD2 (5 bases). There are 13 residues in the CDR3. V lost 2 bases and J 0 bases, leaving 8 bases between the germline ends. The germline V gene has CDR1 SQVTM and CDR2 ANQGSEA.

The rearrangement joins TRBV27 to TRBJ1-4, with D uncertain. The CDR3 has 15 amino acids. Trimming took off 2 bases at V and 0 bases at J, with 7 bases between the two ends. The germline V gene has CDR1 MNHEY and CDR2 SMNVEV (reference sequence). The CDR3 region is CASSLKAATNEKLFF. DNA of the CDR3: TGTGCCAGCAGTTTAAAAGCAGCAACTAATGAAAAACTGTTTTTT.

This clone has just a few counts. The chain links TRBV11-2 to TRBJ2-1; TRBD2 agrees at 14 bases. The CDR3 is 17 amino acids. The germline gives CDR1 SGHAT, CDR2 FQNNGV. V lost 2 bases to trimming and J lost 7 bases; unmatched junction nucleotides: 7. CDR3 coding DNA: TGTGCCAGCAGCTTATTTCGACTAGCGGGAGGGCCAAATGAGCAGTTCTTC. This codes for CASSLFRLAGGPNEQFF.

The CDR3 region has the DNA TGTGCCAGCAGTCCCGGGACAGGCGGGGAGCAGTACTTC. It yields the protein CASSPGTGGEQYF. The V gene is TRBV6-6, the J gene TRBJ2-7, with 8 nucleotides matching TRBD1. After removal of 5 bases from V and 7 bases from J, the junction contained 7 bases not matched to a gene. CDR3 length equals 13 residues. Germline V CDR1 and CDR2: MNHNY, SVGAGI (reference sequence).

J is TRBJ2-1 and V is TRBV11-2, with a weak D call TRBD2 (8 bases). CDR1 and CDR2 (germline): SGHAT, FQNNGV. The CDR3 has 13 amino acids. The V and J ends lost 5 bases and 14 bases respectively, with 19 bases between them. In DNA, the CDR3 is TGTGCCAGCAGCCACGGTCGTAGCGGGACAGAGTTCTTC. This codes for CASSHGRSGTEFF.

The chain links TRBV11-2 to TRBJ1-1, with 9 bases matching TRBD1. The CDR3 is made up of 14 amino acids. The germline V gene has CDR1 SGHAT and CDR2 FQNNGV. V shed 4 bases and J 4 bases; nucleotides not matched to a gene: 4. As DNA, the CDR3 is TGTGCCAGCAGCTATGGGACAGGGTCCACTGAAGCTTTCTTT. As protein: CASSYGTGSTEAFF. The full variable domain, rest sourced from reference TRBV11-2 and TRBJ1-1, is EAGVAQSPRYKIIEKRQSVAFWCNPISGHATLYWYQQILGQGPKLLIQFQNNGVVDDSQLPKDRFSAERLKGVDSTLKIQPAKLEDSAVYLCASSYGTGSTEAFFGQGTRLTVV.

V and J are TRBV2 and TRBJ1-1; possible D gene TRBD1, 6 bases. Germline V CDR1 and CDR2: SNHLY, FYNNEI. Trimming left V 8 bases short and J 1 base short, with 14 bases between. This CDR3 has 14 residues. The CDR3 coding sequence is TGTGCCAGCGCGATTGGACAGACGAACACTGAAGCTTTCTTT. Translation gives CASAIGQTNTEAFF.

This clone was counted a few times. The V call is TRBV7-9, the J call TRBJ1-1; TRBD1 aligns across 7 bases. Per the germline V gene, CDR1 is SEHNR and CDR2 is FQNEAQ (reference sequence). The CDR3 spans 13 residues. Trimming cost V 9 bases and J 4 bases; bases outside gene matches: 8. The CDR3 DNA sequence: TGTGCCAGTGTTGGGCAGGGGGGCACTGAAGCTTTCTTT. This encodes CASVGQGGTEAFF.